This T cell receptor (beta chain) was sequenced for a study of blood T cells in healthy people across ages. Deletions cut 2 bases from V and 9 bases from J, with 20 bases between. CDR3 size: 16 residues. Germline V lookup: CDR1 SGHTA, CDR2 FQGNSA. Findings and caveats of the study: More naive CD4+ cells and higher diversity were found in long-lived than in aged donors. Per million T cells, TCR beta diversity dropped roughly linearly as age increased. CMV status of donors was unknown, possibly confounding expanded clonotype changes.

Details on this clonotype: What it binds is unknown.

Combining a sample-barcoded 5' primer with a J-beta primer mix, a second PCR ran for roughly 6 to 12 cycles. TCRdb redid the calling of the 5' RACE reads with MiXCR, one entry per CDR3 protein. Of around 580,000 distinct CDR3 sequences listed, roughly 48% were seen once; the top ten hold about 26%. The chain has TRBV7-2 and TRBJ2-1, with D possibly matching TRBD1 (6 bases). The sequencing sample was made of blood. The source is an elderly man in good health. The CDR3 bases are TGTGCCAGCAGCTTACCCCGGACTGATGGCAGGGGTGAGCAGTTCTTC. Translation gives CASSLPRTDGRGEQFF.